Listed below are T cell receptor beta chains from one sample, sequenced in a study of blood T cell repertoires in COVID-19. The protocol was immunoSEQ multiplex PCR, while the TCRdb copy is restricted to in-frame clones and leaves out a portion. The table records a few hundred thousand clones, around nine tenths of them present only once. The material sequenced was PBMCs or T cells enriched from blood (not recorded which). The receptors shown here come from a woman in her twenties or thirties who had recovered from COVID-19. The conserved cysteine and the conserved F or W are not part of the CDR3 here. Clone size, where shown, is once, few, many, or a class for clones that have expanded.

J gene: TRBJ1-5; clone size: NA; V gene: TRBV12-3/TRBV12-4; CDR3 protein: ASSLRNQPQH
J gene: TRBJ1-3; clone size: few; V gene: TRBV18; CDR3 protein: ASSPTTGWNTIY
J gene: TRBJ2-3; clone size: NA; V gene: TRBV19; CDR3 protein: ASSKGTGTDTQY
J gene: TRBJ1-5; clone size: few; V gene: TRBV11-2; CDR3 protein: ASSFGQGEPQH
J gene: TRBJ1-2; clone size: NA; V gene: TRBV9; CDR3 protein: ASSVDSPGGYI
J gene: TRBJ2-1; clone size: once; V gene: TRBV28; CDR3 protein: ASSFLAGLGNEQF
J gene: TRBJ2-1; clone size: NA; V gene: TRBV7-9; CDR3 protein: ASSSSIQYNEQF
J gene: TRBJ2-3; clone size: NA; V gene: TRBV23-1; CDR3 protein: ASGRTSGGCTDTQY
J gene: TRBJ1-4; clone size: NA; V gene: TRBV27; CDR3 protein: ASRDRGVNEKLF
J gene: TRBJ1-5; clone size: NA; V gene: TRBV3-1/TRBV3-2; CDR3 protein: ASSAGGRSDQPQH
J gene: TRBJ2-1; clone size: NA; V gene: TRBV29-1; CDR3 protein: SALEMNDYNEQF
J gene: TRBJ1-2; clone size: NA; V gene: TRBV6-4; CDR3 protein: ASRDQTTGNYGYT
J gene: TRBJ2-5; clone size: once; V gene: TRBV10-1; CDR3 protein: ATTRGGCSQAETQY
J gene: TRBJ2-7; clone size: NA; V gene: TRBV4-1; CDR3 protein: ASSQDRLRDLFSYEQY
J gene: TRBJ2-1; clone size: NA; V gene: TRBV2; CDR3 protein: ASSRLNEQF
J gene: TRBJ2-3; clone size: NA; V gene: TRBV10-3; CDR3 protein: ATTARGGSNTDTQY
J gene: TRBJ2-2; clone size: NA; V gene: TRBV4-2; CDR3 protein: ASSHTVTSGRSGELF
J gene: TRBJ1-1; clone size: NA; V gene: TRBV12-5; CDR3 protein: ASGFAMNTEAF
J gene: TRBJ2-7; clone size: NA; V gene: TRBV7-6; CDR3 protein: ASSLPGAYEQY
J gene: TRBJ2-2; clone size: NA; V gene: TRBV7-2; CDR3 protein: ASSSNSGANTGELF
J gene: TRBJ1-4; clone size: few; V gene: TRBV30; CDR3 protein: AWSIQGGNEKLF
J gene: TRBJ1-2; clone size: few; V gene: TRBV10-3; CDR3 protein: AISESGQGYKSSYGYT
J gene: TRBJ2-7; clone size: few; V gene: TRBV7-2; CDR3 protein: ASSPRTTSYEQY
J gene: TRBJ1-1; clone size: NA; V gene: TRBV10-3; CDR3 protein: AISEVSTEAF
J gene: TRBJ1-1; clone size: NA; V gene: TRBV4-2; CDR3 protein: ASSQFQGSEAF
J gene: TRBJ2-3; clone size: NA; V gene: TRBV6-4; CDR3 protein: ASSDALAGGPDTQY
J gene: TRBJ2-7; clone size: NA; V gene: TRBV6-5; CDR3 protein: ASSYSSGTPSYEQY
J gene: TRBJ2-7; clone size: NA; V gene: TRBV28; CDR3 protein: ASSLETGGWLAGDRGEQY
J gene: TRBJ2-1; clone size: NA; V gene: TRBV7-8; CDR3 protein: ASSLVLGGQASYNEQF
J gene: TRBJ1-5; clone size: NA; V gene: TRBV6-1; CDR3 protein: ASSEHRRSSNQPQH
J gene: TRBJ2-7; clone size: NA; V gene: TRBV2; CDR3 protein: ARGGTSYEQY
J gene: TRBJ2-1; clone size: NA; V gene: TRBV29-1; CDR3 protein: SVLGGDRVNNEQF
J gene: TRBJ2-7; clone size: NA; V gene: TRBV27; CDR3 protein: ATQRGAEQY
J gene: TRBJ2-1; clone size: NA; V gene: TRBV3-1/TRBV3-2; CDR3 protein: ASSLWTGGINEQF
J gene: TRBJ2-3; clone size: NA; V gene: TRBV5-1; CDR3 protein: ASSFSPWLSTDTQY
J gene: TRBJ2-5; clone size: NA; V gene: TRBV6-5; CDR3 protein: ACQKEISGTQY
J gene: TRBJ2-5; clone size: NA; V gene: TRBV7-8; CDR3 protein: ASSLQETQY
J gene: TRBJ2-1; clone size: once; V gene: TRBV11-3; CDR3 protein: ASSSPFSTGGYNEQF